This is a list of T cell receptor beta chains from one sample in a study of blood T cell repertoires in COVID-19. The table came from immunoSEQ multiplex PCR; TCRdb's copy has only in-frame clones and leaves some out. The data contain roughly 380,000 clones, roughly 85% of them singletons. Sample: peripheral blood. All receptors derive from a woman between 18 and 30 years old with acute or convalescent COVID-19. Both conserved end residues are trimmed from each CDR3. Fields, in order: J gene, clone size, V gene, D gene, CDR3 protein. The D gene is left open where the match is weak. Rows may omit the clone size; those that give it use once, few, many or a size class.

j_gene: TRBJ1-1
abundance: .
v_gene: TRBV18
d_gene: .
CDR3aa: ASSLHPNTEAF

j_gene: TRBJ2-5
abundance: .
v_gene: TRBV27
d_gene: .
CDR3aa: ASSLDYGSSRETQY

j_gene: TRBJ2-1
abundance: .
v_gene: TRBV24-1
d_gene: TRBD1
CDR3aa: ATSGPDRGNEQF

j_gene: TRBJ2-2
abundance: .
v_gene: TRBV5-1
d_gene: TRBD1
CDR3aa: ASSPNYRDRDIGELF

j_gene: TRBJ2-7
abundance: .
v_gene: TRBV2
d_gene: TRBD1
CDR3aa: ASRDPGQVSSYEQY

j_gene: TRBJ2-7
abundance: .
v_gene: TRBV15
d_gene: TRBD1
CDR3aa: ATSRGTDPYEQY

j_gene: TRBJ2-1
abundance: .
v_gene: TRBV6-6
d_gene: TRBD2
CDR3aa: ASSYSSSGSYNEQF

j_gene: TRBJ1-2
abundance: .
v_gene: TRBV10-1
d_gene: TRBD1
CDR3aa: ARWGQSNYGYT

j_gene: TRBJ1-2
abundance: few
v_gene: TRBV7-3
d_gene: .
CDR3aa: ASSPGQGGYT

j_gene: TRBJ1-3
abundance: .
v_gene: TRBV2
d_gene: .
CDR3aa: ASRSSGNTIY

j_gene: TRBJ1-6
abundance: .
v_gene: TRBV5-4
d_gene: .
CDR3aa: ASSLEGVNNSPLH

j_gene: TRBJ1-1
abundance: few
v_gene: TRBV7-3
d_gene: .
CDR3aa: ASSLTRDNTEAF

j_gene: TRBJ1-6
abundance: .
v_gene: TRBV5-4
d_gene: .
CDR3aa: ASSLVWRGNNSPLH

j_gene: TRBJ2-3
abundance: .
v_gene: TRBV2
d_gene: TRBD2
CDR3aa: ASRLRGLAATDTQY

j_gene: TRBJ2-1
abundance: .
v_gene: TRBV24-1
d_gene: TRBD2
CDR3aa: ATEESGNYNEQF

j_gene: TRBJ2-1
abundance: .
v_gene: TRBV28
d_gene: TRBD2
CDR3aa: ASTLHEREPDNEQF

j_gene: TRBJ2-3
abundance: .
v_gene: TRBV2
d_gene: .
CDR3aa: ASSQTASTDTQY

j_gene: TRBJ1-3
abundance: .
v_gene: TRBV7-2
d_gene: .
CDR3aa: ASSPALRNTIY

j_gene: TRBJ1-1
abundance: .
v_gene: TRBV18
d_gene: .
CDR3aa: ASSPQGNTEAF

j_gene: TRBJ1-1
abundance: .
v_gene: TRBV4-2
d_gene: .
CDR3aa: ASSPLSGEAF

j_gene: TRBJ2-1
abundance: .
v_gene: TRBV5-1
d_gene: TRBD1
CDR3aa: ASSSLTGGYNEQF

j_gene: TRBJ1-1
abundance: .
v_gene: TRBV27
d_gene: .
CDR3aa: ASMSGWENTEAF

j_gene: TRBJ2-5
abundance: .
v_gene: TRBV2
d_gene: .
CDR3aa: ASTPGAGLETQY

j_gene: TRBJ1-2
abundance: once
v_gene: TRBV4-1
d_gene: TRBD1
CDR3aa: ASSHPGQGREGYT

j_gene: TRBJ1-6
abundance: .
v_gene: TRBV5-1
d_gene: TRBD1
CDR3aa: ASSAGQGATSPLH

j_gene: TRBJ1-6
abundance: .
v_gene: TRBV3-1/TRBV3-2
d_gene: TRBD1
CDR3aa: ASSQGGQATAPLH

j_gene: TRBJ1-1
abundance: once
v_gene: TRBV30
d_gene: .
CDR3aa: AWRRTVNTEAF

j_gene: TRBJ2-7
abundance: .
v_gene: TRBV4-1
d_gene: TRBD1
CDR3aa: ASSLLHGQGSDEQY

j_gene: TRBJ2-7
abundance: .
v_gene: TRBV6-1
d_gene: TRBD2
CDR3aa: ASSEGIAGDSYEQY

j_gene: TRBJ2-1
abundance: .
v_gene: TRBV29-1
d_gene: TRBD2
CDR3aa: SSAPREGYNEQF

j_gene: TRBJ1-5
abundance: .
v_gene: TRBV6-5
d_gene: TRBD1
CDR3aa: ASSDRGGNQPQH

j_gene: TRBJ2-3
abundance: .
v_gene: TRBV5-6
d_gene: TRBD2
CDR3aa: ASSLDGGGAADTQY

j_gene: TRBJ1-2
abundance: .
v_gene: TRBV6-6
d_gene: .
CDR3aa: ASSFPGQIYGYT

j_gene: TRBJ1-1
abundance: .
v_gene: TRBV7-3
d_gene: .
CDR3aa: ASSHDRNTEAF

j_gene: TRBJ1-6
abundance: .
v_gene: TRBV23-1
d_gene: .
CDR3aa: ASSQVDRTPTFVLELYNSPLH

j_gene: TRBJ2-3
abundance: .
v_gene: TRBV5-1
d_gene: TRBD2
CDR3aa: ASRGGTSGTTDTQY

j_gene: TRBJ2-7
abundance: .
v_gene: TRBV2
d_gene: TRBD2
CDR3aa: ASIGPGLAGGLPYEQY

j_gene: TRBJ2-6
abundance: .
v_gene: TRBV19
d_gene: TRBD1
CDR3aa: ASSAGTGATGANVLT

j_gene: TRBJ1-1
abundance: .
v_gene: TRBV6-5
d_gene: TRBD1
CDR3aa: ASVGHRGVGEAF

j_gene: TRBJ1-2
abundance: .
v_gene: TRBV6-5
d_gene: .
CDR3aa: ASSYSAQGDYGYT

j_gene: TRBJ1-2
abundance: .
v_gene: TRBV19
d_gene: .
CDR3aa: ASRETEFNYGYT

j_gene: TRBJ2-3
abundance: .
v_gene: TRBV7-6
d_gene: TRBD2
CDR3aa: ASSRTSGSQTDTQY

j_gene: TRBJ1-2
abundance: .
v_gene: TRBV28
d_gene: .
CDR3aa: ASSSAGGWGGYT

j_gene: TRBJ1-5
abundance: .
v_gene: TRBV18
d_gene: .
CDR3aa: ASSPAGTRGQPQH